This TCR beta chain is drawn from a study of CD8+CD57+ T cells in acquired aplastic anemia. Study-level background: Mean DNA quantity obtained from sorted CD4+ and CD8+ cells was about 3 ug.

CDR3 size: 13 residues. Germline V gene sequence: CDR1 SGHRS, CDR2 YFSETQ. Trimming took 2 bases from V and 6 from J, leaving 8 bases between them. Patients who underwent sequencing had shown CD8+CD57+ cell expansion by flow cytometry. A severe acquired aplastic anemia diagnosis applied to all patients. It was genomic DNA that served as the template for profiling TCR beta VDJ and CDR3. Each CDR3 protein gets one entry after TCRdb re-called the reads with MiXCR. The sample lists 300,000 or so distinct CDR3 sequences; 50% to 65% were seen once. This clonotype was recorded many times. The chain employs TRBV5-1 and TRBJ2-2; D possibly corresponds to TRBD2 (5 bases). The material sequenced was sorted CD4+, CD8+, or CD8+CD57+ T cells (not recorded which) from PBMCs. The receptor was isolated from a human donor with aplastic anemia. Here the CDR3 reads CASSFAGAGELFF. CDR3 sequence (DNA): TGCGCCAGCAGCTTTGCCGGGGCCGGGGAGCTGTTTTTT.